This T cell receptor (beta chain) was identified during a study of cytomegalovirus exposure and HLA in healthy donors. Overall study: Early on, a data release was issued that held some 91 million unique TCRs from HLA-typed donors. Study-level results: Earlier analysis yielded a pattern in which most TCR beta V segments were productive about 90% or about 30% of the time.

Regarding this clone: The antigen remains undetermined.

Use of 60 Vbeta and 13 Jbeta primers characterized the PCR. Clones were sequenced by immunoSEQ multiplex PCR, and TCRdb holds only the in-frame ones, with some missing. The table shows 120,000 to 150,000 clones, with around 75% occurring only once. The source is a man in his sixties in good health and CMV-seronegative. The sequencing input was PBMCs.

The CDR3 DNA follows: TGCGCCAGCAGCTTAACAGGGGCGGAGTACAATGAGCAGTTCTTC. This codes for CASSLTGAEYNEQFF. The V call is TRBV5-1, the J call TRBJ2-1; 7 bases fit TRBD1. V shed 2 bases, J shed 4 bases, and the junction held 6 bases outside the gene matches. Germline CDR1 reads SGHRS; CDR2 reads YFSETQ. The CDR3 has 15 amino acids.